This is a list of T cell receptor beta chains from one sample in a study of blood T cells in healthy people across ages. TCRdb re-analysed the 5' RACE reads in MiXCR, keeping a single row per CDR3 protein. The table records about 680,000 distinct CDR3 sequences, roughly 50% of them present only once. Source material: blood. These receptors all stem from a woman in her sixties or seventies in good health. CDR3s include the opening cysteine and the closing phenylalanine or tryptophan. The order of the fields is clone size, D gene, J gene, V gene, CDR3 protein, CDR3 DNA. D genes are given only for firm matches. Clone size is shown for a subset of rows, as once, few, many or a class of expanded clone.

>few|TRBD1|TRBJ1-1|TRBV20-1
CSARGGGEGEAFF
TGCAGTGCTAGAGGAGGGGGCGAAGGTGAAGCTTTCTTT
>-|-|TRBJ2-7|TRBV20-1
CSARDPVRSYEQYF
TGCAGTGCTAGAGATCCCGTCAGGTCCTACGAGCAGTACTTC
>-|TRBD2|TRBJ2-1|TRBV7-2
CASSSGLAGVFEQFF
TGTGCCAGCAGTTCAGGACTAGCGGGAGTCTTTGAGCAGTTCTTC
>-|-|TRBJ2-7|TRBV7-2
CASSPRHTYEQYF
TGTGCCAGCAGCCCAAGACACACCTACGAGCAGTACTTC
>few|TRBD2|TRBJ2-7|TRBV6-5
CASSYRGTSGRGEQYF
TGTGCCAGCAGTTACCGCGGGACTAGCGGGAGAGGCGAGCAGTACTTC
>-|-|TRBJ2-5|TRBV7-6
CASSLSLATSNEQYF
TGTGCCAGCAGCTTAAGTCTAGCGACTTCTAATGAGCAGTACTTC
>-|TRBD1|TRBJ1-6|TRBV3-1
CASRNHDRANSPLHF
TGTGCCAGCAGGAATCACGACAGGGCCAATTCACCCCTCCACTTT
>few|-|TRBJ2-7|TRBV20-1
CSARGRAVYEQYF
TGCAGTGCTAGGGGCCGGGCCGTCTACGAGCAGTACTTC
>-|-|TRBJ2-7|TRBV6-2/TRBV6-3
CASRNGGLYEQYF
TGTGCCAGCAGAAACGGGGGACTCTACGAGCAGTACTTC
>-|TRBD1|TRBJ2-3|TRBV19
CASRPGQETDTQYF
TGTGCCAGCCGACCGGGACAGGAGACAGATACGCAGTATTTT
>few|-|TRBJ2-7|TRBV2
CASSGQQKNYEQYF
TGTGCCAGCAGTGGACAGCAGAAGAACTACGAGCAGTACTTC
>-|-|TRBJ2-2|TRBV12-3/TRBV12-4
CASSLVEPGELFF
TGTGCCAGCAGTTTAGTGGAACCCGGGGAGCTGTTTTTT
>-|-|TRBJ1-1|TRBV20-1
CSALGNTEAFF
TGCAGTGCATTAGGGAACACTGAAGCTTTCTTT
>many|TRBD1|TRBJ1-3|TRBV4-3
CASSQGQGHSGNTIYF
TGCGCCAGCAGCCAGGGACAGGGCCACTCTGGAAACACCATATATTTT
>few|-|TRBJ2-3|TRBV20-1
CSARDAGMVTDTQYF
TGCAGTGCTAGAGATGCAGGGATGGTGACAGATACGCAGTATTTT
>few|-|TRBJ2-2|TRBV20-1
CSATGTLNTGELFF
TGCAGTGCAACCGGGACTCTGAACACCGGGGAGCTGTTTTTT
>-|TRBD1|TRBJ2-3|TRBV29-1
CSGGQGNTDTQYF
TGCAGCGGTGGACAGGGAAACACAGATACGCAGTATTTT
>-|-|TRBJ2-1|TRBV27
CASGASPNEQFF
TGTGCCAGCGGCGCTAGTCCCAATGAGCAGTTCTTC
>once|TRBD1|TRBJ2-1|TRBV27
CASSSPGTGTYNEQFF
TGTGCCAGCAGTTCTCCCGGGACAGGGACGTACAATGAGCAGTTCTTC
>-|TRBD1|TRBJ2-7|TRBV29-1
CSVDNRGHEQYF
TGCAGCGTCGACAACAGGGGGCATGAGCAGTACTTC
>-|-|TRBJ2-1|TRBV28
CASSFTGSGEQFF
TGTGCCAGCAGTTTCACAGGGAGTGGTGAGCAGTTCTTC
>many|-|TRBJ2-5|TRBV4-3
CASSLDRSQETQYF
TGCGCCAGCAGCCTAGACAGGTCCCAAGAGACCCAGTACTTC
>-|TRBD2|TRBJ2-7|TRBV28
CASSLYTLGGQEQYF
TGTGCCAGCAGTTTATACACACTGGGAGGGCAGGAGCAGTACTTC
>few|-|TRBJ1-4|TRBV20-1
CSAEDNNEKLFF
TGCAGTGCTGAGGACAATAATGAAAAACTGTTTTTT
>once|TRBD2|TRBJ2-3|TRBV7-3
CASSPPGLEGGDTQYF
TGTGCCAGCAGCCCACCGGGACTAGAGGGGGGAGATACGCAGTATTTT
>-|-|TRBJ2-5|TRBV2
CASGNRVGEAQYF
TGTGCCAGCGGTAACAGGGTTGGAGAGGCCCAGTACTTC
>-|-|TRBJ2-7|TRBV4-3
CASSQAYPDEVYEQYF
TGCGCCAGCAGCCAGGCCTACCCGGACGAAGTCTACGAGCAGTACTTC
>-|-|TRBJ1-5|TRBV27
CASSKSMYYQPQHF
TGTGCCAGCAGCAAAAGCATGTACTATCAGCCCCAGCATTTT
>few|TRBD2|TRBJ2-1|TRBV20-1
CSARGSLAGEYNEQFF
TGCAGTGCTAGAGGCTCTCTAGCGGGAGAGTACAATGAGCAGTTCTTC
>-|TRBD1|TRBJ2-7|TRBV29-1
CSVRQGFDSSYEQYF
TGCAGCGTCAGACAGGGATTCGACAGCTCCTACGAGCAGTACTTC
>-|-|TRBJ2-1|TRBV12-3/TRBV12-4
CASSGTSPDPNEQFF
TGTGCCAGCAGTGGCACTAGCCCTGACCCTAATGAGCAGTTCTTC
>many|TRBD1|TRBJ2-5|TRBV20-1
CSAAPGQGLVQYF
TGCAGTGCAGCACCGGGACAGGGACTTGTCCAGTACTTC
>-|TRBD2|TRBJ2-1|TRBV27
CASSLEGLAVGGTYNEQFF
TGTGCCAGCAGTTTAGAAGGACTAGCGGTAGGTGGGACCTACAATGAGCAGTTCTTC
>-|TRBD2|TRBJ2-4|TRBV11-2
CASSQDPSGGASHIQYF
TGTGCCAGCAGCCAAGATCCCAGCGGGGGGGCTTCACACATTCAGTACTTC
>-|-|TRBJ2-1|TRBV4-2
CASSQEWGGKGNEQFF
TGTGCCAGCAGCCAAGAGTGGGGAGGTAAAGGGAATGAGCAGTTCTTC
>few|TRBD1|TRBJ2-3|TRBV5-1
CASSTDRGFSDTQYF
TGCGCCAGCAGCACGGACAGGGGATTTTCAGATACGCAGTATTTT
>-|-|TRBJ2-4|TRBV6-2/TRBV6-3
CASSPRQAQENIQYF
TGTGCCAGCAGTCCAAGACAGGCCCAAGAGAACATTCAGTACTTC
>-|-|TRBJ2-7|TRBV7-8
CANSLLQGRSYEQYF
TGTGCCAACAGCTTACTACAGGGAAGATCCTACGAGCAGTACTTC
>few|-|TRBJ1-1|TRBV15
CATSGDRSKEAFF
TGTGCCACCAGCGGAGACAGATCTAAAGAAGCTTTCTTT
>-|-|TRBJ2-5|TRBV6-2/TRBV6-3
CASSTIQETQYF
TGTGCCAGCAGCACTATTCAAGAGACCCAGTACTTC
>-|TRBD1|TRBJ1-6|TRBV7-2
CASSKNPGTGGNSPLHF
TGTGCCAGCAGCAAGAACCCCGGGACAGGAGGGAATTCACCCCTCCACTTT
>-|-|TRBJ1-1|TRBV7-9
CASSVSGFAEAFF
TGTGCCAGCAGCGTATCAGGGTTTGCTGAAGCTTTCTTT
>-|-|TRBJ2-7|TRBV28
CASNPVGKTYEQYF
TGTGCCAGCAACCCTGTGGGCAAAACCTACGAGCAGTACTTC
>-|TRBD2|TRBJ2-7|TRBV9
CPSSPSGGGGYEQYF
TGTCCCAGCAGCCCTTCGGGAGGAGGAGGCTACGAGCAGTACTTC
>-|-|TRBJ2-7|TRBV6-1
CASSEAGAGYEQYF
TGTGCCAGCAGTGAAGCTGGCGCGGGCTACGAGCAGTACTTC
>-|-|TRBJ1-2|TRBV4-3
CASSQASRDLYGYTF
TGCGCCAGCAGTCAGGCCTCCCGAGACCTCTATGGCTACACCTTC
>-|-|TRBJ2-5|TRBV28
CASSPSGWIPVRGETQYF
TGTGCCAGCAGTCCCTCAGGGTGGATACCAGTTCGGGGAGAGACCCAGTACTTC
>-|TRBD2|TRBJ2-1|TRBV28
CASRHTSGGYNEQFF
TGTGCCAGCAGACATACTAGCGGGGGTTACAATGAGCAGTTCTTC
>-|-|TRBJ2-1|TRBV7-2
CASSPRRGSYNEQFF
TGTGCCAGCAGCCCGAGGCGGGGCTCCTACAATGAGCAGTTCTTC
>-|-|TRBJ2-1|TRBV7-8
CASSFSRGQFF
TGCGCCAGCAGCTTTAGCAGGGGGCAGTTCTTC
>once|TRBD2|TRBJ2-3|TRBV28
CASSSPGTSPRGDTQYF
TGTGCCAGCAGTTCGCCCGGGACTAGCCCCCGTGGGGATACGCAGTATTTT
>few|-|TRBJ2-7|TRBV7-3
CASSLSPGVEHEQYF
TGTGCCAGCAGCTTAAGTCCAGGGGTGGAACACGAGCAGTACTTC
>few|TRBD1|TRBJ2-7|TRBV7-6
CASNRTGMPYEQYF
TGTGCCAGCAATAGGACAGGGATGCCCTACGAGCAGTACTTC
>few|TRBD1|TRBJ2-7|TRBV7-9
CASSHTFPNRDSYEQYF
TGTGCCAGCAGCCACACTTTCCCCAACCGGGACAGCTACGAGCAGTACTTC
>-|TRBD2|TRBJ2-5|TRBV20-1
CSALAGGQATQYF
TGCAGTGCTCTAGCGGGGGGGCAGGCGACCCAGTACTTC
>-|-|TRBJ2-4|TRBV5-1
CASSDDPTGLIQYF
TGCGCCAGCAGCGATGACCCCACGGGTCTCATTCAGTACTTC